Below are 28 T cell receptor beta chains sequenced from a single sample in a study of T cell clones after liver transplantation. TCRdb's table, derived via immunoSEQ multiplex PCR, lists solely in-frame clones and lacks some. The data show around 77,000 clones, 80% seen once. This specimen was CD4+ T cells from blood, taken 12 months after liver transplant. These receptors were obtained from a human patient who received a liver transplant. Some T cells may have originated in the graft donor.

This chain joins TRBV6-1 and TRBJ1-2, with D unclear. The V gene lost 6 bases and the J gene lost 4 bases, with 12 bases spanning the gap. Germline V gene lookup returns CDR1 MNHNS and CDR2 SASEGT. The CDR3 has 13 amino acids. Written as DNA, the CDR3 is TGTGCCAGCAGCCAGACCCGAGGCTATGGCTACACCTTC. Translated: CASSQTRGYGYTF.

V and J are TRBV18 and TRBJ2-1; TRBD2 matches at 15 bases. Germline loops: CDR1 KGHSH, CDR2 LQKENI. Trimming removed 3 bases from V and 7 bases from J; junction bases left unmatched: 1. CDR3 length equals 15 residues. The CDR3: CASSPGLAGGNEQFF. The CDR3 coding sequence is TGTGCCAGCTCACCGGGACTAGCGGGAGGAAATGAGCAGTTCTTC.

V gene TRBV7-9 combines with J gene TRBJ2-5; possibly TRBD2 for D (6 bases). The V end lost 3 bases, the J end lost 4 bases, and 12 bases lay between the germline ends. This CDR3 is 14 amino acids long. The germline V gene has CDR1 SEHNR and CDR2 FQNEAQ (reference sequence). CDR3 sequence: CASSFGGGAETQYF. CDR3 nucleotide sequence: TGTGCCAGCAGCTTTGGGGGAGGAGCAGAGACCCAGTACTTC.

V gene TRBV11-3 combines with J gene TRBJ2-7; possible D gene TRBD1, 5 bases. Germline V gives CDR1 SGHNT, CDR2 YENEEA. Trimming cost V 2 bases and J 1 base, with 12 bases left between them. The CDR3 spans 15 residues. The CDR3 nucleotides are TGTGCCAGCAGCTTAAAATCAGGGCCTTCCTACGAGCAGTACTTC. As protein: CASSLKSGPSYEQYF.

V gene TRBV29-1 combines with J gene TRBJ2-1; TRBD2 is a possible D gene (6 bases). CDR1 SQVTM and CDR2 ANQGSEA come from the germline V gene. The V end was cut by 7 bases, the J end by 0 bases, with 10 bases between. The CDR3 spans 13 residues. The CDR3 protein is CSASGDSYNEQFF. The DNA of the CDR3 is TGCAGCGCCTCGGGGGACTCCTACAATGAGCAGTTCTTC.

The rearrangement links TRBV27 to TRBJ1-2; D call uncertain. V was trimmed by 4 bases and J by 8 bases, leaving 11 bases between them. This CDR3 comprises 12 residues. Germline assignment: CDR1 MNHEY and CDR2 SMNVEV (reference sequence). For the CDR3, the DNA is TGTGCCAGCAGTTCCTCCGGCTTGGGCTACACCTTC. Encoded protein: CASSSSGLGYTF.

This chain links TRBV6-1 with TRBJ1-1, with D possibly TRBD1 on 6 matching bases. The CDR3 covers 16 residues. CDR1 and CDR2 (germline): MNHNS, SASEGT. The V end lost 2 bases, the J end lost 1 base, and 14 bases lay between the germline ends. The CDR3 nucleotides are TGTGCCAGCAGTGAACTCATAACAGGGAGGAACACTGAAGCTTTCTTT. It translates to CASSELITGRNTEAFF.

This clone was recorded once. V and J are TRBV27 and TRBJ1-2; 10 bases agree with TRBD1. V gave up 6 bases and J gave up 4 bases; unmatched junction bases: 8. The CDR3 totals 15 residues. Germline CDR1 reads MNHEY; CDR2 reads SMNVEV (reference sequence). CDR3 amino acids: CASSYLGQGIYGYTF. CDR3 bases: TGTGCCAGCAGCTATCTGGGACAGGGGATCTATGGCTACACCTTC.

This chain uses TRBV19 with TRBJ2-1, with D uncertain. The V gene's germline CDR1 is LNHDA and CDR2 SQIVND (reference sequence). The V end was cut by 1 base, the J end by 8 bases, with 6 bases between. The CDR3 is 12 residues long. The CDR3 bases are TGTGCCAGTAGTATAGGCGACTATGAGCAGTTCTTC. Translating it yields CASSIGDYEQFF. The entire variable domain, with the rest obtained from reference TRBV19 and TRBJ2-1, is as follows: DGGITQSPKYLFRKEGQNVTLSCEQNLNHDAMYWYRQDPGQGLRLIYYSQIVNDFQKGDIAEGYSVSREKKESFPLTVTSAQKNPTAFYLCASSIGDYEQFFGPGTRLTVL.

In its sample, this clone was seen once. V and J are TRBV9 and TRBJ2-5; the match to TRBD2 covers 13 bases. The V and J ends lost 3 bases and 5 bases, in that order; junction bases with no gene match: 1. This CDR3 contains 14 residues. Germline V lookup: CDR1 SGDLS, CDR2 YYNGEE. The CDR3 spells CASSGGLAGETQYF. The CDR3 bases are TGTGCCAGCAGCGGGGGACTAGCGGGGGAGACCCAGTACTTC.

This rearrangement joins TRBV2 to TRBJ2-5; 7 bases are a match to TRBD2. J lost 4 bases, V lost 6 bases, and 8 bases had no gene match. The CDR3 loop spans 14 amino acids. CDR1 and CDR2 from the germline V gene are SNHLY and FYNNEI. For the CDR3, the DNA is TGTGCCAGCAGGAAGACTAGCCGCGGAGAGACCCAGTACTTC. Protein product: CASRKTSRGETQYF.

The V and J genes are TRBV29-1 and TRBJ1-1; D call uncertain. V gave up 6 bases and J gave up 10 bases, with 21 bases separating them. The CDR3 has 13 residues. CDR1 is SQVTM and CDR2 is ANQGSEA in the germline V gene. The CDR3 DNA is TGCAGCGTCCAAAATGTCGGGTCCCGGGTAGCTTTCTTT. Translation gives CSVQNVGSRVAFF.

The chain is built from TRBV7-2 and TRBJ2-1, with 9 bases lining up with TRBD2. V trimming: 1 base; J trimming: 2 bases; junction bases outside the gene matches: 3. Per germline, CDR1 SGHTA and CDR2 FQGNSA. CDR3 length: 16 amino acids. CDR3 protein: CASSLGASGTYNEQFF. Here the CDR3 DNA reads TGTGCCAGCAGCTTAGGGGCTAGCGGGACCTACAATGAGCAGTTCTTC.

The chain carries TRBV20-1 and TRBJ2-2; D not certain. Trimming removed 5 bases from V and 5 bases from J, with 6 bases in between. Germline V gene sequence: CDR1 DFQATT, CDR2 SNEGSKA (reference sequence). CDR3 length equals 11 residues. CDR3 protein: CSAAYTGELFF. The CDR3 nucleotides read TGCAGTGCTGCCTATACCGGGGAGCTGTTTTTT.

This chain links TRBV7-9 with TRBJ1-3; 10 nucleotides align to TRBD1. Germline V CDR1 and CDR2: SEHNR, FQNEAQ (reference sequence). After removal of 5 bases from V and 4 bases from J, the junction contained 8 bases not matched to a gene. This CDR3 has 16 residues. The CDR3 DNA follows: TGTGCCAGCAGCACCCGGGGGACAGGGGCAGGAAACACCATATATTTT. It encodes CASSTRGTGAGNTIYF.

The rearrangement joins TRBV18 to TRBJ1-2; 7 bases agree with TRBD1. V dropped 3 bases and J dropped 4; count of bases not matched to a gene: 8. The CDR3 has 15 residues. Germline V gene sequence: CDR1 KGHSH, CDR2 LQKENI. The CDR3: CASSPTGALTYGYTF. In DNA form, the CDR3 reads TGTGCCAGCTCACCTACAGGGGCGCTGACCTATGGCTACACCTTC.

J is TRBJ1-1 and V is TRBV5-1, with 8 nucleotides matching TRBD1. This CDR3 has 16 residues. The junction had 10 bases not matched to a gene; V was cut back by 0 bases and J by 6 bases. Looked up from germline, CDR1 is SGHRS and CDR2 is YFSETQ. In DNA, the CDR3 is TGCGCCAGCAGCTTGGCCCCTCCGGGACAGGTGGCTGAAGCTTTCTTT. Its translation is CASSLAPPGQVAEAFF.

This clone was recorded only once. The rearrangement links TRBV5-1 to TRBJ2-7; a weak D match, TRBD2 (7 bases). In germline, CDR1 is SGHRS, CDR2 YFSETQ. This CDR3 region has 13 residues. Trimming took off 2 bases at V and 5 bases at J, with 11 bases between the two ends. The DNA for the CDR3 is TGCGCCAGCAGCTTACGGGGGGACAACGAGCAGTACTTC. Protein: CASSLRGDNEQYF.

The genes are TRBV29-1 and TRBJ2-4, with D perhaps TRBD1 or TRBD2 (5 bases each). CDR3 length equals 13 residues. Trimming stripped 2 bases from V and 1 base from J, with 6 bases between. The germline V gene has CDR1 SQVTM and CDR2 ANQGSEA. In DNA form, the CDR3 reads TGCAGCGTTGAAAGGGACGCCAAAAACATTCAGTACTTC. Its protein is CSVERDAKNIQYF.

The chain couples TRBV28 to TRBJ2-3; D is possibly TRBD1 or TRBD2 (5 bases each). CDR1 and CDR2 from the germline V gene are MDHEN and SYDVKM. The CDR3 contains 15 residues. The V end lost 6 bases, the J end lost 6 bases, and 19 bases lay between the germline ends. CDR3 residues: CASRDPRAGSDTQYF. Written as DNA, the CDR3 is TGTGCCAGCAGGGATCCCCGGGCAGGGAGTGATACGCAGTATTTT.

This clone has just one count. The V and J genes are TRBV28 and TRBJ1-1; D unclear. This CDR3 is 12 amino acids long. V lost 11 bases and J 10 bases, leaving 20 bases between the germline ends. Germline V gives CDR1 MDHEN, CDR2 SYDVKM. Here the CDR3 reads CASLLPGRGAFF. In nucleotides, the CDR3 is TGTGCCTCTCTCCTCCCGGGCCGTGGAGCTTTCTTT.

J is TRBJ2-3 and V is TRBV19, with a tentative D call TRBD2 (6 bases). Germline CDR1 LNHDA, CDR2 SQIVND (reference sequence). The CDR3 runs to 14 residues. V was clipped by 5 bases and J by 2 bases, with 11 bases between them. The CDR3 nucleotides are TGTGCCAGTAGTGCGGGACCTCACACAGATACGCAGTATTTT. As protein: CASSAGPHTDTQYF.

The V and J genes are TRBV14 and TRBJ2-5, with 9 bases fitting TRBD1. The CDR3 contains 14 residues. The germline gives CDR1 SGHDN, CDR2 FVKESK. Trimming at V came to 3 bases and at J to 3 bases, leaving 2 bases not matched to a gene. Here the CDR3 reads CASSHWDREETQYF. In nucleotides, the CDR3 is TGTGCCAGCAGCCATTGGGACAGGGAAGAGACCCAGTACTTC.

The table lists this clone with a count of one. The V call is TRBV4-1, the J call TRBJ1-4, with 7 nucleotides matching TRBD1. The CDR3 has 16 amino acids. Germline CDR1 is MGHRA and CDR2 is YSYEKL. With V trimmed by 1 base and J by 8 bases, 10 bases remained unmatched. The CDR3 region is CASSQGDRVQREKLFF. CDR3 DNA sequence: TGCGCCAGCAGCCAAGGTGACAGGGTTCAAAGGGAAAAACTGTTTTTT.

The chain combines TRBV19 with TRBJ1-2; D remains ambiguous. Germline V gives CDR1 LNHDA, CDR2 SQIVND (reference sequence). Trimming removed 2 bases at V and 0 bases at J, with 13 bases between. CDR3 length equals 16 residues. CDR3 protein: CASSIRIRGANYGYTF. DNA of the CDR3: TGTGCCAGTAGTATACGGATACGTGGAGCTAACTATGGCTACACCTTC. The whole variable domain, filled in from reference TRBV19 and TRBJ1-2, reads DGGITQSPKYLFRKEGQNVTLSCEQNLNHDAMYWYRQDPGQGLRLIYYSQIVNDFQKGDIAEGYSVSREKKESFPLTVTSAQKNPTAFYLCASSIRIRGANYGYTFGSGTRLTVV.

This clone was seen only once. This chain uses TRBV6-6 with TRBJ1-5; D call uncertain. Looked up from germline, CDR1 is MNHNY and CDR2 is SVGAGI (reference sequence). V was pared by 6 bases and J by 3 bases, with 12 bases between. This CDR3 region has 14 residues. Here the CDR3 DNA reads TGTGCCAGCAGCTCTGGGCAGTACAATCAGCCCCAGCATTTT. This codes for CASSSGQYNQPQHF.

Turning to this clone: Compared with germline, one end of the junction differs, possibly owing to a read error. The genes are TRBV7-2 and TRBJ2-1, with 8 bases matching TRBD2. Germline CDR1 is SGHTA and CDR2 is FQGNSA. This CDR3 spans 12 amino acids. The CDR3 coding sequence is TGTGCCAGCAGCTCATTACTAGCGGAGCCGTTCTTC. It encodes CASSSLLAEPFF.

The gene calls are TRBV18 and TRBJ2-7; D not certain. The CDR3 runs to 16 residues. The V and J ends lost 1 base and 0 bases respectively, with 13 bases between them. Germline values: CDR1 KGHSH, CDR2 LQKENI. The CDR3 loop is CASSPQRLLNSYEQYF. For the CDR3, the DNA is TGTGCCAGCTCACCACAGAGACTCCTAAACTCCTACGAGCAGTACTTC.